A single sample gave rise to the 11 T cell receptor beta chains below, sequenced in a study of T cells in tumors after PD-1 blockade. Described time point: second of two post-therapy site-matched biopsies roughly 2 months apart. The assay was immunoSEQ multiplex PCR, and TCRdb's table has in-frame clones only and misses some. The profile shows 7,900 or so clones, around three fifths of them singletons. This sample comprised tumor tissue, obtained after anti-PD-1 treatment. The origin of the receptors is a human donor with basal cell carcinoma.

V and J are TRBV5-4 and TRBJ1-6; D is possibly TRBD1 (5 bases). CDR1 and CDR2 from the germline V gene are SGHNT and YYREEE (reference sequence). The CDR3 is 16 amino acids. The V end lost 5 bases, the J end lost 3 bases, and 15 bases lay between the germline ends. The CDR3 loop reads CASRSTRDGYNSPLHF. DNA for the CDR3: TGTGCCAGCAGATCAACCCGGGACGGCTATAATTCACCCCTCCACTTT.

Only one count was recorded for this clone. CDR3 bases: TGTGCCAGCAGCCACGGAAGATTTTACGAGCAGTACTTC. It translates to CASSHGRFYEQYF. This chain uses TRBV27 with TRBJ2-7; D is unclear. The germline V gene has CDR1 MNHEY and CDR2 SMNVEV (reference sequence). Trimming took off 6 bases at V and 4 bases at J, with 13 bases between the two ends. This CDR3 is 13 amino acids long.

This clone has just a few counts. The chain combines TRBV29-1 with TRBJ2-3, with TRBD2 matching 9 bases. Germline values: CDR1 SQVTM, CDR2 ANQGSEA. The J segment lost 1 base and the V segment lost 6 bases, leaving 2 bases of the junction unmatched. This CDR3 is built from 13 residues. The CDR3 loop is CSVRLAGTDTQYF. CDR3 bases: TGCAGCGTCCGACTAGCGGGCACAGATACGCAGTATTTT.

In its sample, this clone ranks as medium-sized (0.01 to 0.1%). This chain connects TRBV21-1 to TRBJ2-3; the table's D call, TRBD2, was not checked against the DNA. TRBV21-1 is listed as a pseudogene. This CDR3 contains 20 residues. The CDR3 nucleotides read TGTGCCAGCAGCAAGCAAAAGGAGGAGACTAGCGGGACCGCATCAGATACGCAGTATTTT. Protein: CASSKQKEETSGTASDTQYF.

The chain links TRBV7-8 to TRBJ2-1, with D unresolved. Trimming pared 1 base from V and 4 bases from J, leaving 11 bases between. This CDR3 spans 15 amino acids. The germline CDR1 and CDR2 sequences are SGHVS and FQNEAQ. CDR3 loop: CASSLEAGNYNEQFF. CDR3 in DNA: TGTGCCAGCAGCTTAGAGGCAGGAAATTACAATGAGCAGTTCTTC. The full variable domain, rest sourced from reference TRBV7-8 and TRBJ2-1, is GAGVSQSPRYKVAKRGQDVALRCDPISGHVSLFWYQQALGQGPEFLTYFQNEAQLDKSGLPSDRFFAERPEGSVSTLKIQRTQQEDSAVYLCASSLEAGNYNEQFFGPGTRLTVL.

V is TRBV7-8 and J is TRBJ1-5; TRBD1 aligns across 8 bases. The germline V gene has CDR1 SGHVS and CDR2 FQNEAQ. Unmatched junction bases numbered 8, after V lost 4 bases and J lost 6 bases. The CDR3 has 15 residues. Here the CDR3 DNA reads TGTGCCAGCAGCTCGACAGGGGCCGGGAGTCAGCCCCAGCATTTT. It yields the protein CASSSTGAGSQPQHF. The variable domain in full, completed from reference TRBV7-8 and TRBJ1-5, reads GAGVSQSPRYKVAKRGQDVALRCDPISGHVSLFWYQQALGQGPEFLTYFQNEAQLDKSGLPSDRFFAERPEGSVSTLKIQRTQQEDSAVYLCASSSTGAGSQPQHFGDGTRLSIL.

CDR3 bases: TGTGCCTGGAGTGGGGTCCACGAGCAGTACTTC. It encodes CAWSGVHEQYF. This chain connects TRBV30 to TRBJ2-7; D not certain. Germline lookup yields CDR1 GTSNPN and CDR2 SVGIG (reference sequence). The CDR3 length is 11 residues. V gave up 1 base and J gave up 5 bases, with 6 bases separating them.

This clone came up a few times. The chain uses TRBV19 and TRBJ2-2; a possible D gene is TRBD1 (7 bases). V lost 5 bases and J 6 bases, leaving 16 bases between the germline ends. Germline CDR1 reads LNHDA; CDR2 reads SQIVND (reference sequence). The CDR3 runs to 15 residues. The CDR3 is CASSSGDRYSGELFF. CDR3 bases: TGTGCCAGTAGTTCGGGGGACAGATACTCCGGGGAGCTGTTTTTT.

The CDR3 loop reads CASNQGGYTEAFF. The CDR3 DNA reads as TGTGCCAGCAACCAGGGGGGTTACACTGAAGCTTTCTTT. V is TRBV2 and J is TRBJ1-1; 7 positions match TRBD1. CDR3 length equals 13 residues. Germline trimming cut 7 bases from V and 3 bases from J; bases unmatched to any gene: 5. The germline CDR1 and CDR2 sequences are SNHLY and FYNNEI.

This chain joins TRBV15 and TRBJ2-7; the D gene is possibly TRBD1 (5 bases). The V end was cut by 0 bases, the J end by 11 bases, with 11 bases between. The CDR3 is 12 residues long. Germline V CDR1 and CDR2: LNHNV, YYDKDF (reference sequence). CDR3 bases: TGTGCCACCAGCAGAGATCTGGCAGGGAAGTACTTC. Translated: CATSRDLAGKYF.

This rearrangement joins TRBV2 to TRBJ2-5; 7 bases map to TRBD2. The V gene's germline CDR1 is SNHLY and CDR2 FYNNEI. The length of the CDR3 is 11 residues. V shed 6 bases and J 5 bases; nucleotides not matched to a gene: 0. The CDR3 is CASSGGETQYF. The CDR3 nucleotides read TGTGCCAGCAGCGGGGGGGAGACCCAGTACTTC.